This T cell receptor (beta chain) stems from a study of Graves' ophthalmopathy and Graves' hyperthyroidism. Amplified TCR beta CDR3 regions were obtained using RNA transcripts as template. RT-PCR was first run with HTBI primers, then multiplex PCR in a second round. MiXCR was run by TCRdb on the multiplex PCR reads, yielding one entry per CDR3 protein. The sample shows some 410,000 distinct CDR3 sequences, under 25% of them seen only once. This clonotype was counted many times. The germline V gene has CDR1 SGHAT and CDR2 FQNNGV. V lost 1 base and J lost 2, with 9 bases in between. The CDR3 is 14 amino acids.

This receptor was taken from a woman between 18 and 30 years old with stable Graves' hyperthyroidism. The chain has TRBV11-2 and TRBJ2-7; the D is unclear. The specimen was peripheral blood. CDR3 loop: CASSLVARPYEQYF. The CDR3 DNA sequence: TGTGCCAGCAGCTTAGTTGCCAGGCCCTACGAGCAGTACTTC.